The table lists the clone carrying this T cell receptor (beta chain) with a few counts. Its antigen is still unknown. The data were obtained in a study of STAT5B mutations in CD4+ large granular lymphocyte leukemia. On the study more broadly: Healthy donors showed HLA-associated enrichment of the CDR3 'QG' motif.

Some clones are missing from TCRdb's copy, which holds only in-frame ones; the method was immunoSEQ multiplex PCR. The profile shows just over 25,000 clones, about four fifths of them singletons. Whole-study results and caveats: Patient CD4-sorted repertoires stayed more clonal than healthy ones after leukemic-clone removal.

Material: CD4+ T cells from blood buffy coats. The source is a human donor in good health.

The CDR3 coding sequence is TGTGCCAGCAGCTACAATCCGGGTCCTCGGAGGAACACTGAAGCTTTCTTT. Amino acids: CASSYNPGPRRNTEAFF. This chain uses TRBV7-2 with TRBJ1-1; D is ambiguous. Germline CDR1 is SGHTA and CDR2 is FQGNSA. V dropped 4 bases and J dropped 1 base, with 19 bases sitting between them. This CDR3 has 17 amino acids.